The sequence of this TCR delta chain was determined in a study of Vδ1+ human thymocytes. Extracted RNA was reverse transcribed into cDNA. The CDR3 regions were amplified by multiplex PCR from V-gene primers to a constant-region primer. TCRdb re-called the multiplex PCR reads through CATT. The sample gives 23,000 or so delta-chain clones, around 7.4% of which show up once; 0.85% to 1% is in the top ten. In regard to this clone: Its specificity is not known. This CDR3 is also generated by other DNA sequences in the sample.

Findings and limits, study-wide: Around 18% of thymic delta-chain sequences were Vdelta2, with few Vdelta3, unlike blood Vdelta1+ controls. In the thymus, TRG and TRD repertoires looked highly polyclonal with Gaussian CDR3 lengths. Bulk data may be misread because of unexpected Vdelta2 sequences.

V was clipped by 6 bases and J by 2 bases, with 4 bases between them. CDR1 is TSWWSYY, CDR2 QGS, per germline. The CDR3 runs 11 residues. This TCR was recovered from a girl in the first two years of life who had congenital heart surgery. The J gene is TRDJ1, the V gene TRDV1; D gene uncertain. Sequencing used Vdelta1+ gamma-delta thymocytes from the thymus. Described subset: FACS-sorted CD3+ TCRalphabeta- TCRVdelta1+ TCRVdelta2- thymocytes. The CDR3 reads CALGPTDKLIF. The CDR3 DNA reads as TGTGCTCTTGGACCTACCGATAAACTCATCTTT.